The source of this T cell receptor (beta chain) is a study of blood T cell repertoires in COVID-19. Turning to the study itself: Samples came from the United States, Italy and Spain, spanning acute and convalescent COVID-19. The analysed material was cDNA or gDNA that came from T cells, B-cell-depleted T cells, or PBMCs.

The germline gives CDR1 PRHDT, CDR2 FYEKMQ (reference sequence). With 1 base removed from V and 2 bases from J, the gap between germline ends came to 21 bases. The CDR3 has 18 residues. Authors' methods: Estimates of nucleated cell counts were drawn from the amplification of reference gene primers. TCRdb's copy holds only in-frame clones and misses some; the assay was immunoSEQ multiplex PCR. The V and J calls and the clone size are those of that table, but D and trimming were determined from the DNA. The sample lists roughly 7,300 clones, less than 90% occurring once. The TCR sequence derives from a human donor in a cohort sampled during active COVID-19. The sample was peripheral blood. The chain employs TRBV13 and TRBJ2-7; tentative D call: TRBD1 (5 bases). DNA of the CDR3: TGTGCCAGCAGCTTAGAAGGGGCCTACCACCAAACTGCCTACGAGCAGTACTTC. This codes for CASSLEGAYHQTAYEQYF.